This is a list of T cell receptor beta chains from one sample in a study of long-term antiretroviral therapy in people with HIV. Assay: immunoSEQ multiplex PCR; the TCRdb copy retains only in-frame clones and omits some. The sample consists of more than 45,000 clones, approximately 79% of them appearing once. The sequencing here drew on unsorted PBMCs, taken 0.8 years after starting antiretroviral therapy. The receptors derive from a woman aged 18-29 years with HIV. Both conserved end residues are part of each CDR3. The order of the fields is CDR3 DNA, CDR3 protein, D gene, V gene, clone size, J gene. The D gene is left open where the match is weak. Not every row has a clone size; where given, it reads once, few, many or a size class.

TGTGCCATCAGTGAGTCGAGCCCCCGCACTGGAAACACCATATATTTT | CAISESSPRTGNTIYF | NA | TRBV10-3 | NA | TRBJ1-3
TGTGCCAGCAGCCAAGATTCAGGGTTTAATTATGGAAACACCATATATTTT | CASSQDSGFNYGNTIYF | NA | TRBV4-2 | NA | TRBJ1-3
TGTGCCAGCAGCTCCTCGTTGGGTAGCACAGATACGCAGTATTTT | CASSSSLGSTDTQYF | NA | TRBV13 | NA | TRBJ2-3
TGTGCCAGCATACCAATCGGGGAAAACACCGGGGAGCTGTTTTTT | CASIPIGENTGELFF | NA | TRBV28 | NA | TRBJ2-2
TGCAGCGTGATAACTGGGGCCAACGTCCTGACTTTC | CSVITGANVLTF | NA | TRBV29-1 | NA | TRBJ2-6
TGTGCCGTACCGGGACACCTTCTTAGGAACACCGGGGAGCTGTTTTTT | CAVPGHLLRNTGELFF | NA | TRBV7-8 | NA | TRBJ2-2
TGTGCCAGCAGTGAACCGGGACACATCCGAGCCCAGCATTTT | CASSEPGHIRAQHF | NA | TRBV6-1 | NA | TRBJ1-5
TGCGCCAGCAGCTTGGTATCACAGATATCCACCGGGGAGCTGTTTTTT | CASSLVSQISTGELFF | NA | TRBV5-1 | NA | TRBJ2-2
TGTGCCAGCAGCTTAGAGGCACACCTCTCTGGAAACACCATATATTTT | CASSLEAHLSGNTIYF | NA | TRBV7-9 | NA | TRBJ1-3
TGTGCCAGCAGCCACTGGTTAGCGGGAGAGGATGAGCAGTTCTTC | CASSHWLAGEDEQFF | TRBD2 | TRBV4-2 | few | TRBJ2-1
TGTGCTAGCAGCTTAGGACGAGAATACAATGAGCAGTTCTTC | CASSLGREYNEQFF | NA | TRBV7-7 | few | TRBJ2-1
TGTGCCAGTAGTGGACAGGCTTTTGACACTGAAGCTTTCTTT | CASSGQAFDTEAFF | TRBD1 | TRBV19 | NA | TRBJ1-1
TGTGCCAGCAGTCTACACTTCTCTGGGGCCAACGTCCTGACTTTC | CASSLHFSGANVLTF | NA | TRBV28 | NA | TRBJ2-6
TGTGCCAGCAGCTTACAAGGGACAGGTGACTACGAGCAGTACTTC | CASSLQGTGDYEQYF | TRBD1 | TRBV7-2 | NA | TRBJ2-7
TGTGCCAGCAGCCCGAGTCTCGGGGCCTACAATGAGCAGTTCTTC | CASSPSLGAYNEQFF | NA | TRBV9 | NA | TRBJ2-1
TGTGCCAGTACGGGTGTAATTTTGAGCGGGAGCCGAATTAATGAGCAGTTCTTC | CASTGVILSGSRINEQFF | TRBD2 | TRBV19 | NA | TRBJ2-1
TGTGCCAGCAGCTTAGGTCTAGCGGAAAACAATGAGCAGTTCTTC | CASSLGLAENNEQFF | TRBD2 | TRBV7-2 | NA | TRBJ2-1
TGTGCCAGCAGCTTAGGGGCTAGCGGCACGAGGACAGATACGCAGTATTTT | CASSLGASGTRTDTQYF | TRBD2 | TRBV7-8 | NA | TRBJ2-3
TGCGCCAGCAGTCTCAGCGCTGCGAACACTGAAGCTTTCTTT | CASSLSAANTEAFF | NA | TRBV5-1 | few | TRBJ1-1
TGTGCCAGCAGCTTAAAGGGGATAACTCTTACAAATGAGCAGTTCTTC | CASSLKGITLTNEQFF | NA | TRBV7-2 | NA | TRBJ2-1
TGTGCCAGCAGCTTCGGGGCAGGGTGGGACTATGGCTACACCTTC | CASSFGAGWDYGYTF | NA | TRBV11-2 | NA | TRBJ1-2
TGTGCCAGCAGTTCCCTAGCGGGAGAAATCAATGAGCAGTTCTTC | CASSSLAGEINEQFF | TRBD2 | TRBV27 | NA | TRBJ2-1
TGCAGCGTTTTTGACAGGGCCACCGGGGAGCTGTTTTTT | CSVFDRATGELFF | TRBD1 | TRBV29-1 | NA | TRBJ2-2
TGTGCCAGCAGCTCCCCGGGACTAGTGTACGAGCAGTACTTC | CASSSPGLVYEQYF | TRBD2 | TRBV5-4 | NA | TRBJ2-7
TGCAGCGTTGAAGATGCAGGGCGAGGGTCCTACGAGCAGTACTTC | CSVEDAGRGSYEQYF | NA | TRBV29-1 | few | TRBJ2-7
TGCGCCAGCAGTGAGTCGGCGGGCCAGCCCCAGCATTTT | CASSESAGQPQHF | NA | TRBV10-2 | NA | TRBJ1-5